The following is a T cell receptor (beta chain) sequence with its context. Antigen unknown. Germline-derived CDR1 and CDR2 are ENHRY and SYGVKD. Trimming left V 4 bases short and J 4 bases short, with 13 bases between. The CDR3 runs to 14 residues. Every specimen provided roughly 0.95-11 million cryopreserved PBMC before DNA extraction took place. This record belongs to a study of long-term antiretroviral therapy in people with HIV. Notes on the study in general: Upon ART, diversity increased but remained lower than transplant donor controls. Repertoires in HIV (unlike those of controls) had narrower CDR3 length ranges.

Investigators performed immunoSEQ version v3.0 at survey level. Assay used: immunoSEQ multiplex PCR; TCRdb lists only in-frame clones, some missing. Altogether about 35,000 clones are present, roughly four fifths being singletons, with the ten largest covering approximately 14%. The receptor was derived from a man younger than 30 with HIV. The sequencing used unsorted PBMCs, collected 0.3 years after starting antiretroviral therapy. This rearrangement joins TRBV10-3 to TRBJ1-2; D not certain. The CDR3 region is CAISAGVSSYGYTF. The CDR3 DNA reads TGTGCCATCAGTGCGGGAGTTTCGAGCTATGGCTACACCTTC.